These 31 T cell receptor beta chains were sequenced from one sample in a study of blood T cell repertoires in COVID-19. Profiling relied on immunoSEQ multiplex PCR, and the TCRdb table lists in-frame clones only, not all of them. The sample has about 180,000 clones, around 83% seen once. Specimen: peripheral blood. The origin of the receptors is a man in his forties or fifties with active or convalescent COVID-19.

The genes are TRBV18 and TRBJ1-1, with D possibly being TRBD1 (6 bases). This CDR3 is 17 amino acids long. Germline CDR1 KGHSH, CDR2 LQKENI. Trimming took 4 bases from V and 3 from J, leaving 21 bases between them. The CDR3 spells CASSRTYIRGGDTEAFF. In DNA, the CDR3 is TGTGCCAGCTCACGGACTTATATCAGGGGTGGGGACACTGAAGCTTTCTTT.

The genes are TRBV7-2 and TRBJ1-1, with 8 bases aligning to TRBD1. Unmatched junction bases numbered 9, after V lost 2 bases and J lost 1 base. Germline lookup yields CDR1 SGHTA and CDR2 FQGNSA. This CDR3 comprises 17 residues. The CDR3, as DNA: TGTGCCAGCAGCTTAAGAAGGGTGGGACAGGCGAACACTGAAGCTTTCTTT. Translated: CASSLRRVGQANTEAFF. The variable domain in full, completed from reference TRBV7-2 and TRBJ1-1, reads GAGVSQSPSNKVTEKGKDVELRCDPISGHTALYWYRQSLGQGLEFLIYFQGNSAPDKSGLPSDRFSAERTGGSVSTLTIQRTQQEDSAVYLCASSLRRVGQANTEAFFGQGTRLTVV.

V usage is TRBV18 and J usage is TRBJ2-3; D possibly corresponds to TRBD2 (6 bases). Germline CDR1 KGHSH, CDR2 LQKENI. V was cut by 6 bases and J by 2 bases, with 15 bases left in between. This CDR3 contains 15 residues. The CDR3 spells CASSQSGTYTDTQYF. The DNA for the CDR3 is TGTGCCAGCTCTCAATCCGGGACTTACACAGATACGCAGTATTTT.

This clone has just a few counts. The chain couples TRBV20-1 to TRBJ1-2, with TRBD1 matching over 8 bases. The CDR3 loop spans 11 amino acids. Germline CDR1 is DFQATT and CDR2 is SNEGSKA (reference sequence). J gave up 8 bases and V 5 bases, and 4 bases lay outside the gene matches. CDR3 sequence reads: CSAPTGEGYTF. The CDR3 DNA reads TGCAGTGCTCCGACAGGGGAAGGCTACACCTTC.

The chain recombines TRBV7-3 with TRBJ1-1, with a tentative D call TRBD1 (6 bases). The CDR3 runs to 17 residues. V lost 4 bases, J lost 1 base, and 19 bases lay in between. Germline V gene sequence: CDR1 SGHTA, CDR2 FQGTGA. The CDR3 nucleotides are TGTGCCAGCAGCTCTGGGACATCCCACTCCCCGAACACTGAAGCTTTCTTT. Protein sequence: CASSSGTSHSPNTEAFF.

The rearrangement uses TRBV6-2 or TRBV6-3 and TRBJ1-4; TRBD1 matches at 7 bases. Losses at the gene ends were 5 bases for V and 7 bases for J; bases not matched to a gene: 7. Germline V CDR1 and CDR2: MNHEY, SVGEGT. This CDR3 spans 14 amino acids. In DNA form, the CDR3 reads TGTGCCAGCAGTCCCGAGGGGGCGCGTGAAAAACTGTTTTTT. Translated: CASSPEGAREKLFF.

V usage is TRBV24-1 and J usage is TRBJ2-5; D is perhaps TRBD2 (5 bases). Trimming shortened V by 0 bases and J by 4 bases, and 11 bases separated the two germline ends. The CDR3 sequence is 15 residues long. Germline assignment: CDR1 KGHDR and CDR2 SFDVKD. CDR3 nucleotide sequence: TGTGCCACCAGTGATTTGGGCCTAGCAGGAGAGACCCAGTACTTC. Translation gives CATSDLGLAGETQYF.

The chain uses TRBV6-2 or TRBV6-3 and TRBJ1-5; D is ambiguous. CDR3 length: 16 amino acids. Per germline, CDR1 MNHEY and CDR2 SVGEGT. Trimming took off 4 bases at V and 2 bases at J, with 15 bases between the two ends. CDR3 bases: TGTGCCAGCAGTTTACAGCAGTCCAGTGGCAATCAGCCCCAGCATTTT. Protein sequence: CASSLQQSSGNQPQHF.

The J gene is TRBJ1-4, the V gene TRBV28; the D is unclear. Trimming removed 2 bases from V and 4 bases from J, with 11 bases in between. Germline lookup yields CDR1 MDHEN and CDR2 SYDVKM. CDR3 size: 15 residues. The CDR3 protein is CASSLEVRGNEKLFF. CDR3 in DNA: TGTGCCAGCAGTTTAGAGGTACGGGGTAATGAAAAACTGTTTTTT.

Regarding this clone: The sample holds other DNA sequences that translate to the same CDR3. The CDR3 region is CASSLGGPEQYF. CDR3 nucleotides: TGCGCCAGCAGCTTGGGAGGCCCCGAGCAGTACTTC. The chain joins TRBV5-1 to TRBJ2-7; D uncertain. Per germline, CDR1 SGHRS and CDR2 YFSETQ. The CDR3 sequence is 12 residues long. V dropped 0 bases and J dropped 6 bases, with 7 bases sitting between them. The full variable domain, completed using reference TRBV5-1 and TRBJ2-7, is KAGVTQTPRYLIKTRGQQVTLSCSPISGHRSVSWYQQTPGQGLQFLFEYFSETQRNKGNFPGRFSGRQFSNSRSEMNVSTLELGDSALYLCASSLGGPEQYFGPGTRLTVT.

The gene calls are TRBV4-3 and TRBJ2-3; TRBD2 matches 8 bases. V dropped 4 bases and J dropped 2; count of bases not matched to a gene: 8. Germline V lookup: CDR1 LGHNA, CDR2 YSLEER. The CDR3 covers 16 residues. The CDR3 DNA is TGCGCCAGCAGCCTCATGACTAGCGAGTACACAGATACGCAGTATTTT. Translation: CASSLMTSEYTDTQYF.

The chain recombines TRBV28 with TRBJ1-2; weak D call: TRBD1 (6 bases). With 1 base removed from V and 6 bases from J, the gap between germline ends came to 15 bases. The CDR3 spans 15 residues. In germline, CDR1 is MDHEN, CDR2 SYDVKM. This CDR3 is CASSLSLGTLNGYTF. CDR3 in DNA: TGTGCCAGCAGTTTATCCCTCGGGACACTGAATGGCTACACCTTC.

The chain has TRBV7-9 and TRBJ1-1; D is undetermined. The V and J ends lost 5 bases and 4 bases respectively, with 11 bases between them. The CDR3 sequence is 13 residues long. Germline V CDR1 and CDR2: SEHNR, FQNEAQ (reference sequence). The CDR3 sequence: CASSMEPGTEAFF. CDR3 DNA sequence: TGTGCCAGCAGCATGGAGCCGGGCACTGAAGCTTTCTTT.

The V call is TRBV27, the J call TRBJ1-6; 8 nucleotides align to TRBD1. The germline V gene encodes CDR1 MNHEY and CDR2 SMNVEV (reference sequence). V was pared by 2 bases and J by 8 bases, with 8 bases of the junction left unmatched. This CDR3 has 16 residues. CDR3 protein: CASSLGYETGDSPLHF. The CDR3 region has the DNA TGTGCCAGCAGTTTAGGGTACGAGACAGGGGATTCACCCCTCCACTTT.

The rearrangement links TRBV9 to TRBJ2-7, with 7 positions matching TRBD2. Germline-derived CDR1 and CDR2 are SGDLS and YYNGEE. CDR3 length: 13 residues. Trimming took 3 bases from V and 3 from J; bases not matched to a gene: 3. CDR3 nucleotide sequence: TGTGCCAGCAGCGGGACTAGTTTCTACGAGCAGTACTTC. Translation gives CASSGTSFYEQYF.

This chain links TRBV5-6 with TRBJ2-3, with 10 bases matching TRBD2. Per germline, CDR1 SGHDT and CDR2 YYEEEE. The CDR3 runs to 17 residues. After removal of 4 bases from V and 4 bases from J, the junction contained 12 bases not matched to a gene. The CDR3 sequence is CASSPVISGGASDTQYF. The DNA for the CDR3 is TGTGCCAGCAGCCCTGTTATAAGCGGGGGGGCCTCAGATACGCAGTATTTT.

This CDR3 reads CASSPGGENYGYTF. The CDR3 DNA reads as TGTGCCAGCAGTCCCGGAGGAGAAAACTATGGCTACACCTTC. This chain joins TRBV6-5 and TRBJ1-2; no clear D. This CDR3 spans 14 amino acids. Trimming cost V 5 bases and J 2 bases, with 12 bases left between them. Per the germline V gene, CDR1 is MNHEY and CDR2 is SVGAGI.

The CDR3 coding sequence is TGTGCCAGCTCCGCGGTTCTAAACACTGAAGCTTTCTTT. Amino acid sequence: CASSAVLNTEAFF. The chain carries TRBV18 and TRBJ1-1; no clear D. Germline loops: CDR1 KGHSH, CDR2 LQKENI. Between the trimmed V and J ends, which lost 6 bases and 2 bases, there was a span of 10 bases. The CDR3 consists of 13 residues.

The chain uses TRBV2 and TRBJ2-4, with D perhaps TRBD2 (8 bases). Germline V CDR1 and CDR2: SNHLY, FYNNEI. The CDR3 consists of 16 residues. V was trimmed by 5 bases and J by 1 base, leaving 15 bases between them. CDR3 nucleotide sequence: TGTGCCAGCAGTTCGGGAGGGGGCATGGCCAAAAACATTCAGTACTTC. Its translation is CASSSGGGMAKNIQYF.

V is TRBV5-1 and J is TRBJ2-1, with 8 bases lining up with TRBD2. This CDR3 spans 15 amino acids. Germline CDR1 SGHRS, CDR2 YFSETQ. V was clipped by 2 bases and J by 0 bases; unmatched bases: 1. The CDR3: CASSFSGTSYNEQFF. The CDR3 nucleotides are TGCGCCAGCAGCTTTAGCGGGACCTCCTACAATGAGCAGTTCTTC.

The CDR3 is CASSVATSGGGTEAFF. The CDR3 DNA is TGTGCCAGCAGCGTAGCTACTTCAGGGGGTGGCACTGAAGCTTTCTTT. The chain carries TRBV9 and TRBJ1-1, with 7 bases fitting TRBD1. This CDR3 is 16 amino acids long. V gave up 0 bases and J gave up 4 bases; unmatched junction bases: 9. Germline lookup yields CDR1 SGDLS and CDR2 YYNGEE.

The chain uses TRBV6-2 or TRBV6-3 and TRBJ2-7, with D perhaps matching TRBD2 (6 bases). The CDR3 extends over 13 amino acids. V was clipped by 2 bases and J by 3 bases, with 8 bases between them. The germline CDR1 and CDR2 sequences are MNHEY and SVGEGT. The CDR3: CASSYPTSYEQYF. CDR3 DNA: TGTGCCAGCAGTTACCCGACTAGCTACGAGCAGTACTTC.

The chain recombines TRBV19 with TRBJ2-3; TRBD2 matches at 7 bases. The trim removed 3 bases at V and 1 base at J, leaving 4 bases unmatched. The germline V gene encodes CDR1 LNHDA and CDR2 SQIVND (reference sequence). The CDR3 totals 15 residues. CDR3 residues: CASSIGGGGTDTQYF. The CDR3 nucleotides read TGTGCCAGTAGTATTGGGGGAGGGGGCACAGATACGCAGTATTTT. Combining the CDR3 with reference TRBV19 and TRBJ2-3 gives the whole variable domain DGGITQSPKYLFRKEGQNVTLSCEQNLNHDAMYWYRQDPGQGLRLIYYSQIVNDFQKGDIAEGYSVSREKKESFPLTVTSAQKNPTAFYLCASSIGGGGTDTQYFGPGTRLTVL.

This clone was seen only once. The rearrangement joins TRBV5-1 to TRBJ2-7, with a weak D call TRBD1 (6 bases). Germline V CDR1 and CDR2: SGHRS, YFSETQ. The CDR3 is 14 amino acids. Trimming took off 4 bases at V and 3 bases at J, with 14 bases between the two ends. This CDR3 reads CASSLGQFFYEQYF. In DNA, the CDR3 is TGCGCCAGCAGCCTAGGACAGTTTTTCTACGAGCAGTACTTC.

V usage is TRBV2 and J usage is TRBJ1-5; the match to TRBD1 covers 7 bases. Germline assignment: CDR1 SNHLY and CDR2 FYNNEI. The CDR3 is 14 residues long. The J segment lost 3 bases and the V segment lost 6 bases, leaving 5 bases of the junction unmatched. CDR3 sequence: CASRETGPNQPQHF. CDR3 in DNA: TGTGCCAGCAGGGAGACAGGGCCCAATCAGCCCCAGCATTTT.

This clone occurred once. The CDR3 nucleotides are TGCAGCGTTGATAGGGCTAGCGGGGGGCCGGGGGAGACCCAGTACTTC. Its protein product is CSVDRASGGPGETQYF. This chain uses TRBV29-1 with TRBJ2-5; 11 nucleotides line up with TRBD2. Germline CDR1 is SQVTM and CDR2 is ANQGSEA. After removal of 3 bases from V and 5 bases from J, the junction contained 11 bases not matched to a gene. This CDR3 is 16 amino acids long.

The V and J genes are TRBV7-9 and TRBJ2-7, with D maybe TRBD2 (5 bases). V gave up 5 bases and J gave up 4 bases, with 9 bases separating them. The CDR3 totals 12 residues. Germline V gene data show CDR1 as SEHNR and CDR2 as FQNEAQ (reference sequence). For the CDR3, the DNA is TGTGCCAGCAGCAATGGAGGATACGAGCAGTACTTC. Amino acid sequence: CASSNGGYEQYF.

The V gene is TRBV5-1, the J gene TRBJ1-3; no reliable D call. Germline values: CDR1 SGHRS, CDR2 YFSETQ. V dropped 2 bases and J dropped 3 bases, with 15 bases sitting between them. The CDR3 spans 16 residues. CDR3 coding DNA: TGCGCCAGCAGCTTACGAGGGCTAACAAATGGAAACACCATATATTTT. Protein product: CASSLRGLTNGNTIYF.

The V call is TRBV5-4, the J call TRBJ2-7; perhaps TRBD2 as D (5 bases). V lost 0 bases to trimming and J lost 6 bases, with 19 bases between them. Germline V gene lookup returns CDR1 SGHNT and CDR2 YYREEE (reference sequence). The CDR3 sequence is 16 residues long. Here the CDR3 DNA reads TGTGCCAGCAGCTTGGTATTAGGGCGGGCCCCTGTCGAGCAGTACTTC. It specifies CASSLVLGRAPVEQYF.

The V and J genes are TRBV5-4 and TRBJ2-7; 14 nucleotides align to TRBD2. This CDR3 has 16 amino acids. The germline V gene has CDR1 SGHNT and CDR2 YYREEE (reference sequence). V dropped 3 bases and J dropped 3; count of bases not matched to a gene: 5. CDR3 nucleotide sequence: TGTGCCAGCAGCTCCCTCGGACTAGCGGGGGGCTACGAGCAGTACTTC. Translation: CASSSLGLAGGYEQYF.

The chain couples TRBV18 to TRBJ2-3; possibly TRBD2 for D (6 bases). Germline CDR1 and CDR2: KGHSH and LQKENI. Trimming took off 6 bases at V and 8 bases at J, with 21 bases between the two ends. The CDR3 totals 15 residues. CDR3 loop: CASSPTGTVAGTQYF. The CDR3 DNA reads TGTGCCAGCTCGCCGACTGGGACTGTCGCCGGTACGCAGTATTTT.